This TCR beta chain was captured in a study of CD8 T cells in ankylosing spondylitis (dated by TCRdb to the late 2010s). Broadly, across the study: The study set out to find disease-linked TCR variants by profiling T cell receptor beta repertoires in ankylosing spondylitis patients and healthy donors. The full study cohort comprised some 27 ankylosing spondylitis patients and about 110 healthy donors. Peripheral blood was sampled, and synovial fluid was also collected from ankylosing spondylitis patients.

On the study overall, not on this receptor specifically: The disease-linked clones were reported as significantly enriched in matched synovial fluid samples from ankylosing spondylitis patients. Blood from ankylosing spondylitis patients appeared to be characterized by a TCR beta motif composed of eight highly homologous amino acid variants. Some of the motif variants had been reported before in the synovial fluid and blood of reactive arthritis patients, a finding that suggests common disease-initiation mechanisms. In peripheral blood, the disease-linked clones were found at relatively low frequencies and had a CD8+ phenotype.

The sample holds many counts of this clonotype. Its antigen remains unidentified. No base-level quality is on record; no much larger clone is a single base apart. Deletion took 2 bases off V and 0 bases off J, with a span of 7 bases between the germline ends. CDR1 is given as MRHNA and CDR2 as SNTAGT, both from the germline V gene. The CDR3 spans 15 residues, from the cysteine through the phenylalanine. Solely the CDR3 DNA is kept, with 45 bases framed from the first base. The instrument was an Illumina HiSeq 2500. Quantitative 5'-RACE with molecular barcodes was used to prepare TCR beta libraries. The published analysis was carried out like this. A new computational method, built on a probabilistic model of VDJ rearrangement, was used to identify disease-linked TCR variants. TCRdb trimmed public reads at Q25 via fastp, called clones via MiXCR and kept in-frame beta chains. Identical CDR3 protein sequences are pooled into one entry, listed with their most common genes and DNA. Clone size and V and J calls follow TCRdb, not the original study. The sample records around 250,000 distinct CDR3 sequences, approximately 20% of which are singletons. The ten largest clones capture around 33% of the sample.

The origin of this receptor is a male donor with ankylosing spondylitis or in good health (not recorded which). Sequenced sample: blood, either unsorted or a sorted T cell fraction (not recorded which). Recombination linked TRBV6-4 to TRBJ2-2; there is no confident call for the D gene. DNA sequence: TGTGCCAGCAGTGACGGTTTTACGAACACCGGGGAGCTGTTTTTT. This gives the protein CASSDGFTNTGELFF.